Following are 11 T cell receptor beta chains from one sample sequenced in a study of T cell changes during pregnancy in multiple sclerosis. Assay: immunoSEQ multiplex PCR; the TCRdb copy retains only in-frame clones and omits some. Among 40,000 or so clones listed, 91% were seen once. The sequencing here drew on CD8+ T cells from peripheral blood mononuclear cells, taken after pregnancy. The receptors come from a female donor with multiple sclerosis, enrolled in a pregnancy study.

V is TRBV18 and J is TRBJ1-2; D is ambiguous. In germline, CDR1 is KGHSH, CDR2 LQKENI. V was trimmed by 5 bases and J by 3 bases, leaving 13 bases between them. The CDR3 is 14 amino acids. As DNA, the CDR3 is TGTGCCAGCTCAGAAAATACAGCCTACTATGGCTACACCTTC. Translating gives CASSENTAYYGYTF.

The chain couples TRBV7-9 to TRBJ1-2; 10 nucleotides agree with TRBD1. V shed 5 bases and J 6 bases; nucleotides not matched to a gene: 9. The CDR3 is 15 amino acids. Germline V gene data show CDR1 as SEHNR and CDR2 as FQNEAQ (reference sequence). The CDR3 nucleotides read TGTGCCAGCAGCCACGGCGGGACAGGGGTCGATGGCTACACCTTC. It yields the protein CASSHGGTGVDGYTF. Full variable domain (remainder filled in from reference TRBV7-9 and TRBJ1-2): DTGVSQNPRHKITKRGQNVTFRCDPISEHNRLYWYRQTLGQGPEFLTYFQNEAQLEKSRLLSDRFSAERPKGSFSTLEIQRTEQGDSAMYLCASSHGGTGVDGYTFGSGTRLTVV.

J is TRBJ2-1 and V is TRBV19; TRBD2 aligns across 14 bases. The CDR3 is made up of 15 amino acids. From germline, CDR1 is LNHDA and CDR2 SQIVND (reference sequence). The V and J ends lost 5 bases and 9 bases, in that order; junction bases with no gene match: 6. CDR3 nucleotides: TGTGCCAGTAGTCCCTCGGGGACTAGCGGGAGTGAGCAGTTCTTC. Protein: CASSPSGTSGSEQFF.

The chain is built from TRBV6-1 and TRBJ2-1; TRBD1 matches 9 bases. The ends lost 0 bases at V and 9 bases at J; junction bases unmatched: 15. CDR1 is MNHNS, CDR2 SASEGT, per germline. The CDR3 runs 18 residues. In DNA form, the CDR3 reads TGTGCCAGCAGTGAAGCCCCACTAAGGGACAGGGCTCAGGGTGAGCAGTTCTTC. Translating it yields CASSEAPLRDRAQGEQFF.

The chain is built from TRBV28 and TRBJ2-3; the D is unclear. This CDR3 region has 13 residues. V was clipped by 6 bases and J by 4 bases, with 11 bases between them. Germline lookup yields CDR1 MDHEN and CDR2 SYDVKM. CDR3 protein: CASSPGSPDTQYF. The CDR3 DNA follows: TGTGCCAGCAGCCCAGGAAGCCCAGATACGCAGTATTTT. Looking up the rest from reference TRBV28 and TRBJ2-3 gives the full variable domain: DVKVTQSSRYLVKRTGEKVFLECVQDMDHENMFWYRQDPGLGLRLIYFSYDVKMKEKGDIPEGYSVSREKKERFSLILESASTNQTSMYLCASSPGSPDTQYFGPGTRLTVL.

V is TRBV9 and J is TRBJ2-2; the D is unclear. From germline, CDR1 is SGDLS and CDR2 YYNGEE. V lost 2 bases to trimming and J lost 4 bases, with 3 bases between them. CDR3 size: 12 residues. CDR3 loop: CASSVVTGELFF. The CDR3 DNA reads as TGTGCCAGCAGCGTCGTCACCGGGGAGCTGTTTTTT.

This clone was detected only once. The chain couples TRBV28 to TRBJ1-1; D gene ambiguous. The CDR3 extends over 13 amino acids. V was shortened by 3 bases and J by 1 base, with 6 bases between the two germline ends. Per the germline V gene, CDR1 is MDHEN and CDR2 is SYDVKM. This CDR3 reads CASSFPQNTEAFF. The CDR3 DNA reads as TGTGCCAGCAGTTTCCCACAGAACACTGAAGCTTTCTTT.

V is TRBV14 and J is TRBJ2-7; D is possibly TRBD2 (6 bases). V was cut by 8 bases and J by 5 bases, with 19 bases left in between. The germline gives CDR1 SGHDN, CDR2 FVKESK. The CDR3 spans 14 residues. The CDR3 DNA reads TGTGCCAGCTCCCCTGGAGGGACTCGTCACGAGCAGTACTTC. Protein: CASSPGGTRHEQYF. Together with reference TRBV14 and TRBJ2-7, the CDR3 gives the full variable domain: EAGVTQFPSHSVIEKGQTVTLRCDPISGHDNLYWYRRVMGKEIKFLLHFVKESKQDESGMPNNRFLAERTGGTYSTLKVQPAELEDSGVYFCASSPGGTRHEQYFGPGTRLTVT.

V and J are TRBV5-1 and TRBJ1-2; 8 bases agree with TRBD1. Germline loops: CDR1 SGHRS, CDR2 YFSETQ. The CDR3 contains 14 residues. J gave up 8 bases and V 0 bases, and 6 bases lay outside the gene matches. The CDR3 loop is CASSLAGTGGGYTF. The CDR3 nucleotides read TGCGCCAGCAGCTTGGCCGGGACAGGAGGGGGCTACACCTTC.

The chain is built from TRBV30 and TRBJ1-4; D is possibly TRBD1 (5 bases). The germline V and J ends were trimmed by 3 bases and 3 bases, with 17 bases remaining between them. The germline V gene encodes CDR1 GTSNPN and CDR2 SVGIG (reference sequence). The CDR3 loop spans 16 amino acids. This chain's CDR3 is CAWRSRVGVPNEKLFF. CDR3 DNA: TGTGCCTGGAGGTCCAGGGTTGGTGTGCCTAATGAAAAACTGTTTTTT.

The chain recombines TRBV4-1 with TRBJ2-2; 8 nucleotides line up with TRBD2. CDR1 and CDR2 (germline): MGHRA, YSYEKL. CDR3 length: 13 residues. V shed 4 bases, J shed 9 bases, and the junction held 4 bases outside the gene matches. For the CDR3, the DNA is TGCGCCAGCAGCCCGGGGGGGGGCTGGGAGCTGTTTTTT. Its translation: CASSPGGGWELFF.